The rows below give T cell receptor beta chains drawn from one sample of a study of blood T cell repertoires in COVID-19. The repertoire was sequenced with immunoSEQ multiplex PCR; TCRdb's copy has only in-frame clones and lacks some. The table records a few hundred thousand clones, around nine tenths of them present only once. Sequenced input: PBMCs or T cells enriched from blood (not recorded which). Every receptor here comes from a woman aged 60-75 years in a cohort exposed to, infected with or recovered from COVID-19 (not recorded which). The CDR3 runs from the conserved cysteine through the conserved F or W. The D gene is left open where the match is weak. The size field is filled for only some rows; it gives once, few, many or a size class.

>-|TRBJ1-2|-|TRBV7-2
TGTGCCAGCAGCTTAGCGTACAGTGGAGGGTATCTGAACTATGGCTACACCTTC
CASSLAYSGGYLNYGYTF
>-|TRBJ1-1|TRBD1|TRBV6-2/TRBV6-3
TGTGCCAGCAGCCCAACTTGGACAGGAAGGGCTTTCTTT
CASSPTWTGRAFF
>many|TRBJ1-1|-|TRBV6-5
TGTGCCAGCACTCCGCCCCGGGGAGATAACACTGAAGCTTTCTTT
CASTPPRGDNTEAFF
>once|TRBJ2-1|TRBD2|TRBV28
TGTGCCAGCAGTTCAGGACTAGCGGGCAACTTCGATGAGCAGTTCTTC
CASSSGLAGNFDEQFF
>-|TRBJ1-4|TRBD1|TRBV18
TGTGCCAGCTCACCCGGGACAGGGCATGAAAAACTGTTTTTT
CASSPGTGHEKLFF
>-|TRBJ2-3|TRBD2|TRBV27
TGTGCCAGCAGTTTATCGGTGGGCGGGAGGCCCCCAGATACGCAGTATTTT
CASSLSVGGRPPDTQYF
>-|TRBJ2-7|TRBD2|TRBV7-9
TGTGCCAGCAGCTCTCCGCTAGCGGGATTATACGAGCAGTACTTC
CASSSPLAGLYEQYF
>-|TRBJ1-6|TRBD1|TRBV5-1
TGCGCCAGCAGCTTGGACAGGGGGAAGAGTTCACCCCTCCACTTT
CASSLDRGKSSPLHF
>-|TRBJ2-5|-|TRBV7-2
TGTGCCAGCAGCCCCGGACAGCGAGAGACCCAGTACTTC
CASSPGQRETQYF
>-|TRBJ2-4|TRBD1|TRBV4-1
TGCGCCAGCAGCCATGGCTTTCCGGGACAGGGGGACAAAAACATTCAGTACTTC
CASSHGFPGQGDKNIQYF
>-|TRBJ1-3|-|TRBV6-5
TGTGCCAGCACCCAGGGATTTGGCGGAAACACCATATATTTT
CASTQGFGGNTIYF
>-|TRBJ2-2|TRBD1|TRBV6-5
TGTGCCAGCAGCCCCGACAGGGCTGGATCCGGGGAGCTGTTTTTT
CASSPDRAGSGELFF
>-|TRBJ2-5|-|TRBV4-1
TGCGCCAGCAGCCAAGTCGGGTCGGTGGAGACCCAGTACTTC
CASSQVGSVETQYF
>-|TRBJ1-6|-|TRBV7-2
TGTGCCAGCAGCCAAGAGGGCCTAAATAATTCACCCCTCCACTTT
CASSQEGLNNSPLHF
>-|TRBJ2-1|TRBD2|TRBV11-3
TGTGCCAGCAGCTTAGGGGGGGGACTAGCATCGAATGAGCAGTTCTTC
CASSLGGGLASNEQFF
>-|TRBJ1-5|-|TRBV15
TGTGCCACCAGCAGAGATCGAGGGGGGGGGCAGCCCCAGCATTTT
CATSRDRGGGQPQHF
>-|TRBJ1-1|-|TRBV2
TGTGCCAGCAGTGAGGATGACGGAGCGATGAACACTGAAGCTTTCTTT
CASSEDDGAMNTEAFF
>-|TRBJ2-1|TRBD2|TRBV30
TGTGCCTGGACTAGCGGACGGAATGAGCAGTTCTTC
CAWTSGRNEQFF
>-|TRBJ1-1|TRBD1|TRBV27
TGTGCCAGCAGTGGACAGGGAAAGACTGAAGCTTTCTTT
CASSGQGKTEAFF
>-|TRBJ1-1|TRBD1|TRBV27
TGTGCCAGCAGTTTGGGGACAGGGGTGGCGAACACTGAAGCTTTCTTT
CASSLGTGVANTEAFF
>-|TRBJ2-3|-|TRBV7-2
TGTGCCAGCAGCTTAGGCGTGGAGCGGTTCACAGATACGCAGTATTTT
CASSLGVERFTDTQYF
>-|TRBJ1-2|-|TRBV19
TGTGCCAGTAGTATGGGAGGACAAAGAAGAGACTACACCTTC
CASSMGGQRRDYTF
>-|TRBJ2-1|TRBD1|TRBV9
TGTGCCAGCAGCGCCCCGGGACAGGGAATAGGCAATGAGCAGTTCTTC
CASSAPGQGIGNEQFF
>-|TRBJ2-7|-|TRBV19
TGTGCCAGTAGTCGCCCAGTATCCTACGAGCAGTACTTC
CASSRPVSYEQYF
>-|TRBJ2-5|-|TRBV19
TGTGCCAGTGCCTCCGATGGAGCCTCGTTTTCTAGTTACGAGACCCAGTACTTC
CASASDGASFSSYETQYF
>-|TRBJ2-2|-|TRBV14
TGTGCCAGCAGCCCCCCTATTAACACCGGGGAGCTGTTTTTT
CASSPPINTGELFF
>-|TRBJ2-7|TRBD1|TRBV5-4
TGTGCCAGCAGCTGGGACAGGCCACCCTACGAGCAGTACTTC
CASSWDRPPYEQYF
>-|TRBJ2-1|TRBD1|TRBV6-2/TRBV6-3
TGTGCCAGCAGCGCCGGTAGGGGGCCCCTGGGCTCCTACAATGAGCAGTTCTTC
CASSAGRGPLGSYNEQFF
>few|TRBJ2-7|-|TRBV7-2
TGTGCCAGCAGCTTAGGTCGGACAATGACCTACGAGCAGTACTTC
CASSLGRTMTYEQYF
>-|TRBJ2-7|TRBD1|TRBV9
TGTGCCAGCAGTCGGAGGACAGGGAACGTCGACGAGCAGTACTTC
CASSRRTGNVDEQYF
>-|TRBJ2-1|TRBD2|TRBV27
TGTGCCAGCAGTTCCAGAATGGGACTAGCGGGAGCGAACGAGCAGTTCTTC
CASSSRMGLAGANEQFF
>-|TRBJ2-7|TRBD2|TRBV5-1
TGCGCCAGCAGCTTGGTGGCTAGCGGGAGGTACGAGCAGTACTTC
CASSLVASGRYEQYF
>-|TRBJ1-1|TRBD1|TRBV18
TGTGCCAGCTCTGTACAGGGGGTGAACACTGAAGCTTTCTTT
CASSVQGVNTEAFF
>-|TRBJ2-7|-|TRBV4-2
TGTGCCAGCAGCCAAGATACGGGCTCCTACGAGCAGTACTTC
CASSQDTGSYEQYF
>few|TRBJ2-2|TRBD2|TRBV7-2
TGTGCCAGCAGTACCGAGACTAGCGTCTACGGGGAGCTGTTTTTT
CASSTETSVYGELFF
>once|TRBJ1-3|-|TRBV3-1/TRBV3-2
TGTGCCAGCAGCCAAGATAGGGTCTCGTACAGGGCCGACCCGAGGGGAAACACCATATATTTT
CASSQDRVSYRADPRGNTIYF
>-|TRBJ2-1|-|TRBV4-3
TGCGCCAGCAGCCAAGATGAGGTTTTCTCCTACAATGAGCAGTTCTTC
CASSQDEVFSYNEQFF